This T cell receptor (beta chain) was recovered during a study of T cell responses to AZD1222 COVID-19 vaccine. The repertoire was sequenced with immunoSEQ multiplex PCR; TCRdb's copy has only in-frame clones and lacks some. The sample has 150,000 or so clones; about 90% are singletons. Findings of the study overall: Mapped onto spike, vaccine-associated CD4 TCRs spanned it and were dominant at 160-218 and 743-854. Repertoire sampling was restricted to post-peak T cell response timepoints. The donor group comprised mostly white British people and more females; the analysis possibly underestimated clonal diversity.

This CDR3 has 15 residues. Trimming took 5 bases from V and 5 from J, leaving 15 bases between them. Germline V gene sequence: CDR1 ENHRY, CDR2 SYGVKD. On this clone: Its specificity is not known.

The sequences come from peripheral blood, collected 28 days after the second AZD1222 dose. This receptor was taken from an adult who received the AZD1222 COVID-19 vaccine. The J gene is TRBJ2-2, the V gene TRBV10-3; tentatively, D is TRBD2 (6 bases). CDR3 DNA sequence: TGTGCCATCAGTCCAAAGACTAGACCGACCGGGGAGCTGTTTTTT. Translation: CAISPKTRPTGELFF.